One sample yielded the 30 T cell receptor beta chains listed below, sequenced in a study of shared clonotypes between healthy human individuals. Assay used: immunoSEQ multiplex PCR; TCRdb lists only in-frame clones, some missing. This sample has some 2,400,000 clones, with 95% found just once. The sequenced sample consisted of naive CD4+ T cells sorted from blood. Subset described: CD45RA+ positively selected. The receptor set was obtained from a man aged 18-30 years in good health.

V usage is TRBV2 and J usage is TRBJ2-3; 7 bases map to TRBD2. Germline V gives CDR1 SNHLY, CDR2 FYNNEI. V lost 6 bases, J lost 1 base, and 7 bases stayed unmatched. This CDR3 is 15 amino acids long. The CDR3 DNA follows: TGTGCCAGCAGGATGAGCGGGGTGGGCACAGATACGCAGTATTTT. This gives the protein CASRMSGVGTDTQYF.

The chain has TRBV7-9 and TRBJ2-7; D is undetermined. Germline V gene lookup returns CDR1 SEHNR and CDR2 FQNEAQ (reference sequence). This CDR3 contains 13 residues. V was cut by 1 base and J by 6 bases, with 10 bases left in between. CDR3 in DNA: TGTGCCAGCAGCTTAGGGTCCCTCGGCGAGCAGTACTTC. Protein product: CASSLGSLGEQYF.

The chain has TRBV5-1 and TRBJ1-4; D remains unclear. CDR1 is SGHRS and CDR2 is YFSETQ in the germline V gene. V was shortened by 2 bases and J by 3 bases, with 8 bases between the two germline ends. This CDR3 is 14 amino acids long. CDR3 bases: TGCGCCAGCAGCTTCGGGGAGGCTAATGAAAAACTGTTTTTT. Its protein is CASSFGEANEKLFF.

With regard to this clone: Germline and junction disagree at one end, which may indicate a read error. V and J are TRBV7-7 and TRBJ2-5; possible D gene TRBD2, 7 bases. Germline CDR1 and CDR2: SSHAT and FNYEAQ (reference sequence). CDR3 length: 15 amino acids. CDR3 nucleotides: TGTGCTAGCAGCTTAGGGGGGGCACGGCAAGAGACCCAGTACTTC. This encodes CASSLGGARQETQYF.

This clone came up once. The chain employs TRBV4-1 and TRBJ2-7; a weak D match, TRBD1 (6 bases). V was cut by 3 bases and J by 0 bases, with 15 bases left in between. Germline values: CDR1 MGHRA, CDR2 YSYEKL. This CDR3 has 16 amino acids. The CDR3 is CASSQAGTPSSYEQYF. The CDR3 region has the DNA TGCGCCAGCAGCCAGGCCGGGACACCCAGCTCCTACGAGCAGTACTTC.

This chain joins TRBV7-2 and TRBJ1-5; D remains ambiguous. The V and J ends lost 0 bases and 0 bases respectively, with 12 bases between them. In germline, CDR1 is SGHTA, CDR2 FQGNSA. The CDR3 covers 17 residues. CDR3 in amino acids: CASSLATARYSNQPQHF. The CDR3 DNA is TGTGCCAGCAGCTTAGCCACAGCCCGGTATAGCAATCAGCCCCAGCATTTT. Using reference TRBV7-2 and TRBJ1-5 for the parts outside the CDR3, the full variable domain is GAGVSQSPSNKVTEKGKDVELRCDPISGHTALYWYRQSLGQGLEFLIYFQGNSAPDKSGLPSDRFSAERTGGSVSTLTIQRTQQEDSAVYLCASSLATARYSNQPQHFGDGTRLSIL.

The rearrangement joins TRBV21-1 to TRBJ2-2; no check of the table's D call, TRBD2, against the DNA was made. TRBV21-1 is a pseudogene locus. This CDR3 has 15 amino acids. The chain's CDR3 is CASSLGSGGYGELFF. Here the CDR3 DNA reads TGTGCCAGCAGCCTCGGGAGTGGAGGTTACGGGGAGCTGTTTTTT.

The CDR3: CASSLGGGRSEQYF. DNA of the CDR3: TGTGCCAGCAGCTTAGGGGGGGGCCGATCCGAGCAGTACTTC. The chain carries TRBV7-2 and TRBJ2-7, with D possibly TRBD2 on 7 matching bases. CDR3 length equals 14 residues. Germline loops: CDR1 SGHTA, CDR2 FQGNSA. V lost 1 base and J lost 6, with 13 bases in between.

The CDR3 bases are TGTGCCAGCAGCCAGACTAGCGAACACGAGCAGTACTTC. It codes for CASSQTSEHEQYF. The genes are TRBV11-2 and TRBJ2-7, with 8 bases fitting TRBD2. The CDR3 runs to 13 residues. Germline V gene lookup returns CDR1 SGHAT and CDR2 FQNNGV. V lost 5 bases and J lost 5; bases outside the gene matches: 5.

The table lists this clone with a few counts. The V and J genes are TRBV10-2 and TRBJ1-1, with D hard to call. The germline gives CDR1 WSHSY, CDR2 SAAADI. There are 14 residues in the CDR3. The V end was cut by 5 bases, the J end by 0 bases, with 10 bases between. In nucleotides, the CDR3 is TGCGCCAGCAGTTTCAGTCCCATGAACACTGAAGCTTTCTTT. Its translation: CASSFSPMNTEAFF.

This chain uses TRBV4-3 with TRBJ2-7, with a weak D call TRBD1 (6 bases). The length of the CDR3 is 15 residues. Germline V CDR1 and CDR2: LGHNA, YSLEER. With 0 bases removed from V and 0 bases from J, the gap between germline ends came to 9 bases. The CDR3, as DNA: TGCGCCAGCAGCCAAGAGCGACAGGTCTCCTACGAGCAGTACTTC. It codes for CASSQERQVSYEQYF.

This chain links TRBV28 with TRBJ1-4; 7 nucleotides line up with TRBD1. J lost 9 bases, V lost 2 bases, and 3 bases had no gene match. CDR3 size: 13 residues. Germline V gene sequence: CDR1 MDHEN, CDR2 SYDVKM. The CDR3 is CASSLDRAQKLFF. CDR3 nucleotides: TGTGCCAGCAGTTTAGACAGGGCGCAAAAACTGTTTTTT.

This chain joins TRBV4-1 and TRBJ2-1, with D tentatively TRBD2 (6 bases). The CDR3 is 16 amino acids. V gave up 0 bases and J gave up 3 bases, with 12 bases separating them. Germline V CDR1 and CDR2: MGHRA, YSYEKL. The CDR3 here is CASSQEVAAYYNEQFF. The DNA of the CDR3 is TGCGCCAGCAGCCAAGAGGTAGCGGCCTACTACAATGAGCAGTTCTTC.

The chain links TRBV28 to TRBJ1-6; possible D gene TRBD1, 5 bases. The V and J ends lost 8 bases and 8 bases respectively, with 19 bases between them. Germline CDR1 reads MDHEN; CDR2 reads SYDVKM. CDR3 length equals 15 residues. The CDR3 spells CASRTPEGRDSPLHF. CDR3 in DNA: TGTGCCAGCCGGACGCCGGAGGGGAGGGATTCACCCCTCCACTTT. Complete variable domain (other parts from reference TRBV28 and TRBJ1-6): DVKVTQSSRYLVKRTGEKVFLECVQDMDHENMFWYRQDPGLGLRLIYFSYDVKMKEKGDIPEGYSVSREKKERFSLILESASTNQTSMYLCASRTPEGRDSPLHFGNGTRLTVT.

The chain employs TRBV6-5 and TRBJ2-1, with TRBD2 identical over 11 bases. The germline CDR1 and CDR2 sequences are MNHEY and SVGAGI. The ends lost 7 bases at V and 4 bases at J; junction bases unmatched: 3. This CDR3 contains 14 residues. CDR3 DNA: TGTGCCAGCACCGGGACTAGCGGATACAATGAGCAGTTCTTC. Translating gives CASTGTSGYNEQFF.

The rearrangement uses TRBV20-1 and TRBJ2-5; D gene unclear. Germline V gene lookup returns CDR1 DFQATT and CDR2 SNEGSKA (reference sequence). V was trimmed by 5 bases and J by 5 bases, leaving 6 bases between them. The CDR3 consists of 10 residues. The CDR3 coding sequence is TGCAGTGCTCAACGGGAGACCCAGTACTTC. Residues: CSAQRETQYF.

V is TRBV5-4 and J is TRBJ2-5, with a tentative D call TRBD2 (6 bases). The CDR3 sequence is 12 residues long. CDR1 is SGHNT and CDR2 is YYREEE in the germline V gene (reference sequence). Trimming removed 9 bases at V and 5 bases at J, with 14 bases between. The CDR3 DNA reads TGTGCCACCCACGGACTAATCGAGACCCAGTACTTC. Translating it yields CATHGLIETQYF.

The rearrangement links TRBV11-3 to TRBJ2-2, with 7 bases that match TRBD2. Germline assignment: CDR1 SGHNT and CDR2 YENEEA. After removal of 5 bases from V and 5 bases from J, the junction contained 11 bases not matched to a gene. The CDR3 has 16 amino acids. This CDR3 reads CASSLVRPGGTGELFF. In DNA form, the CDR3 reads TGTGCCAGCAGCCTCGTTCGTCCGGGGGGTACCGGGGAGCTGTTTTTT.

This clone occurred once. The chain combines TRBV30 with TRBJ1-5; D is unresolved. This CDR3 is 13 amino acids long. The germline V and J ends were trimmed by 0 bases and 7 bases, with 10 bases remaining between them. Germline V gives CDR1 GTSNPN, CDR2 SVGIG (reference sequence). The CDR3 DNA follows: TGTGCCTGGAGTGTCCGAGGGTTCCAGCCCCAGCATTTT. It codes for CAWSVRGFQPQHF.

In nucleotides, the CDR3 is TGCGCCAGCAGCCAATCCCTACCCCCGGGACAGGGGACCCAGTACTTC. Encoded protein: CASSQSLPPGQGTQYF. The chain is built from TRBV4-1 and TRBJ2-5, with TRBD1 matching 9 bases. This CDR3 spans 16 amino acids. Germline-derived CDR1 and CDR2 are MGHRA and YSYEKL. Losses at the gene ends were 2 bases for V and 7 bases for J; bases not matched to a gene: 11.

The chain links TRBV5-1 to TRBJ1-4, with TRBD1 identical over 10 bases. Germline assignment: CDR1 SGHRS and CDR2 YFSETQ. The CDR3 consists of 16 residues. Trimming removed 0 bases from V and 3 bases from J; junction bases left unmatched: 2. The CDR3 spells CASSLEGTGANEKLFF. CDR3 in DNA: TGCGCCAGCAGCTTGGAGGGGACAGGGGCTAATGAAAAACTGTTTTTT.

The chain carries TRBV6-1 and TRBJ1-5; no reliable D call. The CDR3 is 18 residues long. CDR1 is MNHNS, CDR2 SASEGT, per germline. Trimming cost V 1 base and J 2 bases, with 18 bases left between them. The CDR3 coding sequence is TGTGCCAGCAGTGAAGGGCTCTGGGTACTAAGTGGCAATCAGCCCCAGCATTTT. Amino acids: CASSEGLWVLSGNQPQHF.

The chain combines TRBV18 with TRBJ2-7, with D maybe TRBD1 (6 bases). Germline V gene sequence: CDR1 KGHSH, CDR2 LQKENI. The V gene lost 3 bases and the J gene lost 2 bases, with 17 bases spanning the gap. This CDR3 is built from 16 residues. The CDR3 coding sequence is TGTGCCAGCTCACCGTACGATGTGGGGGCAACCTACGAGCAGTACTTC. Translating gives CASSPYDVGATYEQYF.

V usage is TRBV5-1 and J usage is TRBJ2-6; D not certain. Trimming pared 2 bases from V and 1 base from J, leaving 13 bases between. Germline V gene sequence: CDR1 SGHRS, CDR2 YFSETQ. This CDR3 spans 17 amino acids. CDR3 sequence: CASSLMQAQSGANVLTF. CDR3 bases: TGCGCCAGCAGCTTAATGCAGGCCCAGTCTGGGGCCAACGTCCTGACTTTC. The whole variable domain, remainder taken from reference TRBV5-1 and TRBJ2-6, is KAGVTQTPRYLIKTRGQQVTLSCSPISGHRSVSWYQQTPGQGLQFLFEYFSETQRNKGNFPGRFSGRQFSNSRSEMNVSTLELGDSALYLCASSLMQAQSGANVLTFGAGSRLTVL.

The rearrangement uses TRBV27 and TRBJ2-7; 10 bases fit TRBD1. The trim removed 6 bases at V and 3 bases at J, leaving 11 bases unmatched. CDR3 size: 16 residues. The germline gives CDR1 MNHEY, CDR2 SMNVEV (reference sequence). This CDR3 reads CASSPYLGTGDYEQYF. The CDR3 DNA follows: TGTGCCAGCAGCCCGTACCTGGGGACAGGGGACTACGAGCAGTACTTC.

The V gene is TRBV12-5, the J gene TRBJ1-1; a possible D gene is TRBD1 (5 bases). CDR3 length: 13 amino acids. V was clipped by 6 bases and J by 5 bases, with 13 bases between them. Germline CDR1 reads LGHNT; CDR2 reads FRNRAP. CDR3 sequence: CASGPPGTTEAFF. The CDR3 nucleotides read TGTGCTAGTGGCCCCCCAGGGACGACTGAAGCTTTCTTT.

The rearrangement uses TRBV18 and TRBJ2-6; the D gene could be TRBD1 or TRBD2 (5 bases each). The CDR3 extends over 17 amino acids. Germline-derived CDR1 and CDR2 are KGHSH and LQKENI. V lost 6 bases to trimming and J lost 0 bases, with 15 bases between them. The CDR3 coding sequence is TGTGCCAGCTCCCAGGGAGTGGGTCCCTCTGGGGCCAACGTCCTGACTTTC. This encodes CASSQGVGPSGANVLTF.

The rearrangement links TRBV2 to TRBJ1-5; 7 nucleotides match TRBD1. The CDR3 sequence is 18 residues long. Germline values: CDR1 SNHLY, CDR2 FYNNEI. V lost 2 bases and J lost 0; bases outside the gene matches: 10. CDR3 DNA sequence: TGTGCCAGCAGTGAAAGGCCAGGGGGATTCCTTAGCAATCAGCCCCAGCATTTT. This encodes CASSERPGGFLSNQPQHF.

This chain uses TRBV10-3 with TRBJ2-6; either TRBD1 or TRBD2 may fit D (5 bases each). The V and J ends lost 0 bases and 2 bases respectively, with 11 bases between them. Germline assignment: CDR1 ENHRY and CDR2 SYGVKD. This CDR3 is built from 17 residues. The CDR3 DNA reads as TGTGCCATCAGTGAGTCGAAGGGGAGCGCTGGGGCCAACGTCCTGACTTTC. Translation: CAISESKGSAGANVLTF.

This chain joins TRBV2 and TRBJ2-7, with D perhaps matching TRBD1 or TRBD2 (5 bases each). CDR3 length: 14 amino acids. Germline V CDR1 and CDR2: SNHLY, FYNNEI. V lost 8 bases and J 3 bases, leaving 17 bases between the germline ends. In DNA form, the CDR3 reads TGTGCCAGCCGGACGGGACGGATATTCTACGAGCAGTACTTC. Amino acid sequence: CASRTGRIFYEQYF.